This passage covers 23 T cell receptor beta chains from one sample sequenced in a study of metastatic and nonmetastatic thyroid tumors. TCRdb re-called clones from the PCR reads using MiXCR. Of just over 70,000 clones listed, around 18% are singletons. Ahead of thyroid surgery, no patient had received treatment of any kind. The specimen was blood. These receptors were collected from a female donor with papillary thyroid cancer or a benign thyroid nodule (not recorded which). Some clones in this sample may be carry-over from other donors' samples.

V and J are TRBV18 and TRBJ1-5, with 7 positions matching TRBD1. The CDR3 has 13 amino acids. J gave up 8 bases and V 5 bases, and 6 bases lay outside the gene matches. The germline V gene encodes CDR1 KGHSH and CDR2 LQKENI. The chain's CDR3 is CASSSEGAEPQHF. The CDR3 region has the DNA TGTGCCAGCTCATCAGAGGGGGCAGAGCCCCAGCATTTT.

This clone was recorded a few times. The chain combines TRBV28 with TRBJ2-7; D unclear. Trimming shortened V by 5 bases and J by 4 bases, and 15 bases separated the two germline ends. The CDR3 is made up of 14 amino acids. Germline loops: CDR1 MDHEN, CDR2 SYDVKM. The CDR3 region has the DNA TGTGCCAGCAGTCCCGACGGGCTCAATTACGAGCAGTACTTC. The encoded protein is CASSPDGLNYEQYF.

There are many counts of this clone. DNA for the CDR3: TGTGCCAGCAGCCAAGCCCCCCCGGGCTCACCCCTCCACTTT. Translating gives CASSQAPPGSPLHF. The chain has TRBV3-1 and TRBJ1-6; D unresolved. Germline CDR1 and CDR2: LGHDT and YNNKEL (reference sequence). CDR3 size: 14 residues. The V and J ends lost 1 base and 10 bases respectively, with 11 bases between them.

This clone came up once. CDR3 in amino acids: CASSDRGTSYGYTF. The CDR3 coding sequence is TGTGCCAGCAGTGACAGGGGAACTAGCTATGGCTACACCTTC. The chain couples TRBV2 to TRBJ1-2, with a possible D match to TRBD1 (6 bases). CDR1 and CDR2 (germline): SNHLY, FYNNEI. V lost 3 bases and J 4 bases, leaving 12 bases between the germline ends. This CDR3 contains 14 residues.

This clone was seen repeatedly, ten times or more. In DNA form, the CDR3 reads TGTGCCAGCAGCCATTCGACAGGGGCAGGGTACGAGCAGTACTTC. It is translated as CASSHSTGAGYEQYF. The chain uses TRBV5-5 and TRBJ2-7; 8 nucleotides align to TRBD1. Trimming cost V 4 bases and J 4 bases; bases outside gene matches: 10. Germline-derived CDR1 and CDR2 are SGHKS and YYEKEE (reference sequence). This CDR3 contains 15 residues.

This clone was recorded many times. J is TRBJ2-1 and V is TRBV3-1; D might be TRBD2 (6 bases). Trimming shortened V by 4 bases and J by 0 bases, and 10 bases separated the two germline ends. Germline values: CDR1 LGHDT, CDR2 YNNKEL (reference sequence). The CDR3 length is 15 residues. The chain's CDR3 is CASSLGTHSYNEQFF. In nucleotides, the CDR3 is TGTGCCAGCAGCCTGGGGACTCACTCCTACAATGAGCAGTTCTTC.

Ten or more counts support this clone. V usage is TRBV7-9 and J usage is TRBJ2-7; maybe TRBD1 (7 bases). The ends were cut back, 5 bases at V and 0 bases at J, with 14 bases in the middle. CDR3 length: 15 amino acids. The germline gives CDR1 SEHNR, CDR2 FQNEAQ (reference sequence). The CDR3 sequence: CASSATGRSSYEQYF. CDR3 DNA: TGTGCCAGCAGCGCGACAGGGAGGAGCTCCTACGAGCAGTACTTC. Full variable domain (remainder filled in from reference TRBV7-9 and TRBJ2-7): DTGVSQNPRHKITKRGQNVTFRCDPISEHNRLYWYRQTLGQGPEFLTYFQNEAQLEKSRLLSDRFSAERPKGSFSTLEIQRTEQGDSAMYLCASSATGRSSYEQYFGPGTRLTVT.

The sample holds many counts of this clone. The rearrangement joins TRBV27 to TRBJ2-1, with TRBD1 identical over 10 bases. V gave up 2 bases and J gave up 6 bases; unmatched junction bases: 7. CDR3 length equals 16 residues. Germline lookup yields CDR1 MNHEY and CDR2 SMNVEV (reference sequence). CDR3 region: CASSLPPGQGFNEQFF. CDR3 coding DNA: TGTGCCAGCAGTTTACCCCCGGGACAGGGGTTCAATGAGCAGTTCTTC.

This clone was observed a handful of times. The chain carries TRBV19 and TRBJ1-1; D might be TRBD1 (6 bases). Trimming took off 2 bases at V and 6 bases at J, with 7 bases between the two ends. The CDR3 contains 12 residues. The V gene's germline CDR1 is LNHDA and CDR2 SQIVND (reference sequence). CDR3 sequence reads: CASSIKGAEAFF. CDR3 sequence (DNA): TGTGCCAGTAGTATAAAGGGGGCTGAAGCTTTCTTT.

This clone was counted at least ten times. This sequence joins TRBV16 and TRBJ1-5, with TRBD1 matching over 9 bases. This CDR3 has 17 residues. Trimming at V came to 1 base and at J to 2 bases, leaving 6 bases not matched to a gene. Germline values: CDR1 KGHSY, CDR2 FQNENV. CDR3 nucleotides: TGTGCCAGCAGCCAATGGGGGACAGGGAAAGGCAATCAGCCCCAGCATTTT. As protein: CASSQWGTGKGNQPQHF.

Ten or more counts support this clone. The rearrangement uses TRBV10-3 and TRBJ1-6, with D uncertain. This CDR3 is built from 13 residues. Germline CDR1 is ENHRY and CDR2 is SYGVKD. V was shortened by 2 bases and J by 7 bases, with 6 bases between the two germline ends. CDR3 in amino acids: CAISEGENSPLHF. CDR3 bases: TGTGCCATCAGTGAGGGGGAGAATTCACCCCTCCACTTT.

The chain carries TRBV11-3 and TRBJ2-2; TRBD1 or TRBD2 may be the D gene (5 bases each). CDR1 and CDR2 from the germline V gene are SGHNT and YENEEA. V lost 0 bases, J lost 4 bases, and 9 bases lay in between. The CDR3 loop spans 15 amino acids. The CDR3 loop reads CASSLDPGLTGELFF. The CDR3 nucleotides read TGTGCCAGCAGCTTAGATCCGGGGCTCACCGGGGAGCTGTTTTTT.

This clone has a handful of counts. The chain links TRBV30 to TRBJ1-2; D is unclear. Looked up from germline, CDR1 is GTSNPN and CDR2 is SVGIG (reference sequence). Between the trimmed V and J ends, which lost 2 bases and 8 bases, there was a span of 9 bases. This CDR3 is 11 amino acids long. CDR3 DNA sequence: TGTGCCTGGAGTAACCTAGGGGGCTACACCTTC. Protein: CAWSNLGGYTF.

This clone has ten or more counts. The rearrangement links TRBV28 to TRBJ2-1, with a tentative D call TRBD1 (5 bases). V was cut by 3 bases and J by 10 bases, with 10 bases left in between. The CDR3 has 12 amino acids. Germline V gene lookup returns CDR1 MDHEN and CDR2 SYDVKM. DNA for the CDR3: TGTGCCAGCAGTTTCCAGGGCAGGGAGCAGTTCTTC. It encodes CASSFQGREQFF.

This clone was observed many times. This chain links TRBV27 with TRBJ2-3; 8 positions match TRBD2. V lost 2 bases and J lost 4; bases outside the gene matches: 8. The germline CDR1 and CDR2 sequences are MNHEY and SMNVEV (reference sequence). This CDR3 region has 16 residues. The CDR3 loop reads CASSLSPAGASDTQYF. CDR3 DNA: TGTGCCAGCAGTTTAAGCCCAGCGGGAGCGTCAGATACGCAGTATTTT.

This clone appeared many times. The rearrangement uses TRBV11-1 and TRBJ2-7; TRBD1 aligns across 8 bases. J lost 2 bases, V lost 0 bases, and 6 bases had no gene match. The CDR3 covers 16 residues. Germline-derived CDR1 and CDR2 are SGHAT and FQDESV (reference sequence). This CDR3 is CASSLAWTGSTYEQYF. CDR3 nucleotides: TGTGCCAGCAGCTTAGCGTGGACAGGGTCTACCTACGAGCAGTACTTC.

This clone was counted ten times or more. V gene TRBV28 combines with J gene TRBJ1-3; D is unclear. Trimming left V 3 bases short and J 4 bases short, with 13 bases between. This CDR3 region has 15 residues. Germline loops: CDR1 MDHEN, CDR2 SYDVKM. DNA for the CDR3: TGTGCCAGCAGTTTGGGGTCAATCACCGGAAACACCATATATTTT. Translated: CASSLGSITGNTIYF.

This clone was detected many times. The chain joins TRBV6-2 or TRBV6-3 to TRBJ2-2, with no clear D. This CDR3 has 14 residues. V lost 8 bases and J lost 5, with 15 bases in between. Germline CDR1 MNHEY, CDR2 SVGEGT. The CDR3 loop reads CASSRGDDTGELFF. The DNA for the CDR3 is TGTGCCAGCTCGCGCGGAGATGATACCGGGGAGCTGTTTTTT.

CDR3 sequence (DNA): TGTGCCACCAGTGATGCGGGACTAGCGGGAGTTCGCGAGCAGTTCTTC. It specifies CATSDAGLAGVREQFF. V gene TRBV24-1 combines with J gene TRBJ2-1; 14 bases map to TRBD2. The CDR3 is 16 residues long. V shed 3 bases and J 10 bases; nucleotides not matched to a gene: 7. Germline CDR1 is KGHDR and CDR2 is SFDVKD.

This clone came up many times. V and J are TRBV19 and TRBJ2-7, with D hard to call. Germline lookup yields CDR1 LNHDA and CDR2 SQIVND (reference sequence). V was pared by 0 bases and J by 2 bases, with 11 bases between. The CDR3 has 15 amino acids. CDR3 in DNA: TGTGCCAGTAGTATAGAACAGCGTCTACCCTACGAGCAGTACTTC. It translates to CASSIEQRLPYEQYF.

This rearrangement joins TRBV2 to TRBJ1-4, with D possibly being TRBD1 (6 bases). Germline V gene lookup returns CDR1 SNHLY and CDR2 FYNNEI. This CDR3 has 13 residues. Trimming took off 8 bases at V and 5 bases at J, with 12 bases between the two ends. The CDR3 DNA reads TGTGCCAGCGGGGGACAATCGAATGAAAAACTGTTTTTT. Encoded protein: CASGGQSNEKLFF.

Ten or more counts support this clone. This rearrangement joins TRBV6-1 to TRBJ2-7; D is possibly TRBD1 or TRBD2 (5 bases each). Germline V lookup: CDR1 MNHNS, CDR2 SASEGT. V lost 7 bases and J 1 base, leaving 20 bases between the germline ends. The CDR3 has 16 residues. The CDR3 DNA reads TGTGCCAGCAAGGGACCTGGAGTCATCCGATCCTACGAGCAGTACTTC. Translation: CASKGPGVIRSYEQYF.

The sample holds many counts of this clone. The rearrangement uses TRBV4-1 and TRBJ2-1, with TRBD2 as a possible D gene (5 bases). Germline V gene data show CDR1 as MGHRA and CDR2 as YSYEKL. The CDR3 has 12 residues. V dropped 1 base and J dropped 9 bases, with 7 bases sitting between them. The DNA of the CDR3 is TGCGCCAGCAGCCAAGTTGGACTTGAGCAGTTCTTC. Translating gives CASSQVGLEQFF.